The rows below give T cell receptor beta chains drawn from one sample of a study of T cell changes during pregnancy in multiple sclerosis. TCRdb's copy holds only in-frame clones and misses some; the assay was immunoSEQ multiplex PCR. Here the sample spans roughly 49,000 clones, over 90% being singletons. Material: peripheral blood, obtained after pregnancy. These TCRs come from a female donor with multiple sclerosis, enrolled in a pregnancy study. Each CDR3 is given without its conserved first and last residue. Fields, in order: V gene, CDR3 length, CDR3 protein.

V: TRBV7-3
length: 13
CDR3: ASSLERGGTGELF

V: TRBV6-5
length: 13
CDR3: ASSTGQVPTGELF

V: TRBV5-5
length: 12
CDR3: ASSLDDRDYGYT

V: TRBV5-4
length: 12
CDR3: ASTLDGGVYEQY

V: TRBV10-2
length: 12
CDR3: ASGERQGNSPLH

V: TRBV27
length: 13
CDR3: ASSLGQGVGETQY

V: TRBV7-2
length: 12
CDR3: ASSLGGSAYEQY

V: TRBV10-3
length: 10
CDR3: AITSGQGGYT

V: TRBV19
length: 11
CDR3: ASSTEHHEKLF

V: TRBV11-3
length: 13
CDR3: ASSLDGQTNTEAF

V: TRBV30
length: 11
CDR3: AWSPTGHLEAF

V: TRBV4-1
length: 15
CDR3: ASSQAWGGRLSNEQF

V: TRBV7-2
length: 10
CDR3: ASSPGGSPLH

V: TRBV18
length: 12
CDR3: ASSPLAGDAEAF

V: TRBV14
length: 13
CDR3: ASSLEHDSLYGYT

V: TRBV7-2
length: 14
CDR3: ASSLSSGLAKNIQY

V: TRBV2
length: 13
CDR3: ASNTGGQVDEKLF

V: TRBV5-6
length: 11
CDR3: ASTREGNSPLH

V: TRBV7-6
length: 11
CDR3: ASSLPGAYEQY

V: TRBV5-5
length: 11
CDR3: ASSSDWNQPQH

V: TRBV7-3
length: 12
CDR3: ASSLLGAQSPLH

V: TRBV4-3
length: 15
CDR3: ASSQQDSGGAAETQY

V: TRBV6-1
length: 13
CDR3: ASSVWDRADTEAF

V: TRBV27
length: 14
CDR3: ASSLSGQGRSQPQH

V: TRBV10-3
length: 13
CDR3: AISDPGQISYEQY

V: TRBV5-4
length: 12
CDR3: ASSLEASGYEQF

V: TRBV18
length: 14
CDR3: ASSLTGSRGTDTQY

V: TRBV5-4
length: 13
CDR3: ASSPAGTTDYEQY

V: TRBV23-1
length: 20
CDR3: ASSPRQGALHRYYTNTGELF

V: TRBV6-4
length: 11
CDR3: ASSEQGNTEAF

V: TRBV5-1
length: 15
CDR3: ASSLALPGTVGNTIY

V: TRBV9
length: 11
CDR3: ASSEVASDTQY

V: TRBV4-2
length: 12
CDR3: ASSQPGQGYGYT

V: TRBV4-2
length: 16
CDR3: ASSHPLAGAVGADTQY

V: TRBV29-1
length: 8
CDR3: SVLDEKLF

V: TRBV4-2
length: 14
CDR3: ASSQSSDGGNTEAF

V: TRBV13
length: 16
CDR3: ASSLAAGEPLAKNIQY

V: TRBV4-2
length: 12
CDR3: ASSQGRDRAEQY

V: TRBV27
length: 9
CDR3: ASSSLYEQY

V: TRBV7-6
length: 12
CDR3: ASSSGQGATEQY

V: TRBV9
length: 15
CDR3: ASSDRQVGFSGNTIY

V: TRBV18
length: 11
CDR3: ASSPRGIYEQY

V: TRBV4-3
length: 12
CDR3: ASSQDTWNTEAF

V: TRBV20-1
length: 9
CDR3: SATDSYGYT

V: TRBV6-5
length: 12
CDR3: ASSFNRGDSPLH

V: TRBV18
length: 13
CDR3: ASSPLIGTTDTQY

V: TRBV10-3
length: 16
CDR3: AISDGMGTSGAQETQY

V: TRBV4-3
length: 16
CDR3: ASSQDVTSGGPFYEQY

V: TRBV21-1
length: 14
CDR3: ASSKVPEGYPYEQY

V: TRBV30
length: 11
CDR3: AWSRDRDYEQY

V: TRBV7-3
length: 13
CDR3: ASSPTGGQAGELF

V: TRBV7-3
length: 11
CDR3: ASSSQGAGELF

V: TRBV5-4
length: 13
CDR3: ASSSTGGPNQPQH

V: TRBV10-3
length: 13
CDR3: AILRDSLANYGYT

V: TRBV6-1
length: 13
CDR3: ASGQDRAGTGELF

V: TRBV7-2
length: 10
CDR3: ASSLPLQPQH

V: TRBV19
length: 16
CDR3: ASSIPALRTGSYAEAF

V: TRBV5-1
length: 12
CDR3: ASSLQGWDEKLF

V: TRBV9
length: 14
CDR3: ASSAPGTSGGAEQY

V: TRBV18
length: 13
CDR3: ASSPRDRVTGELF